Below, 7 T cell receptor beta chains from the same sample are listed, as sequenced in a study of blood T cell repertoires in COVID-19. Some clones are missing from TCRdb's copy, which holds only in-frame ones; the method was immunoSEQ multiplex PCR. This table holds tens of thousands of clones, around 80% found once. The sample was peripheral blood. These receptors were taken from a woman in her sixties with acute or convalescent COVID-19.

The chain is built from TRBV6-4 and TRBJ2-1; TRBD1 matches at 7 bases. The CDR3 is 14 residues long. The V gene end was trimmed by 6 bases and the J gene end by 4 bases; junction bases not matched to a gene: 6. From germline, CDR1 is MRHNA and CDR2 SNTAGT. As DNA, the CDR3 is TGTGCCAGCAGAACAGGGGCGGAATACAATGAGCAGTTCTTC. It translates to CASRTGAEYNEQFF.

The CDR3 DNA sequence: TGTGCCAGCAGCTTGCTAGCGGGGGCCGGGGAGCTGTTTTTT. Its protein product is CASSLLAGAGELFF. The V call is TRBV7-3, the J call TRBJ2-2, with 10 bases that match TRBD2. This CDR3 has 14 residues. Germline V lookup: CDR1 SGHTA, CDR2 FQGTGA. V dropped 3 bases and J dropped 6; count of bases not matched to a gene: 1.

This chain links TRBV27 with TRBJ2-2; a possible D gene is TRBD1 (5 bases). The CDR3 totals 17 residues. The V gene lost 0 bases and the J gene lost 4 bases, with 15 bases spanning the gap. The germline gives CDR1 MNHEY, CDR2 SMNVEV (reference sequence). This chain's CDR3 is CASSLSIVGPLTGELFF. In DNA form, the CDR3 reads TGTGCCAGCAGTTTATCGATAGTGGGGCCCCTCACCGGGGAGCTGTTTTTT.

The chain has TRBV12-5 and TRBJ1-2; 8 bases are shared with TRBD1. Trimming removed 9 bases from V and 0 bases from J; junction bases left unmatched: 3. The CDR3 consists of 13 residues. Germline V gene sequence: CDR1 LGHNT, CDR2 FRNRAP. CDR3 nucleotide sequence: TGTGCTAGACGACAGGGGCCTAACTATGGCTACACCTTC. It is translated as CARRQGPNYGYTF.

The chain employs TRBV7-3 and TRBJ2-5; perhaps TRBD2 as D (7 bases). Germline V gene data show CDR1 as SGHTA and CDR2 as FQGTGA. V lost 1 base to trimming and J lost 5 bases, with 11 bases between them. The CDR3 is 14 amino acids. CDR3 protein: CASSLMGGHETQYF. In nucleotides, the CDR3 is TGTGCCAGCAGCTTAATGGGGGGGCACGAGACCCAGTACTTC.

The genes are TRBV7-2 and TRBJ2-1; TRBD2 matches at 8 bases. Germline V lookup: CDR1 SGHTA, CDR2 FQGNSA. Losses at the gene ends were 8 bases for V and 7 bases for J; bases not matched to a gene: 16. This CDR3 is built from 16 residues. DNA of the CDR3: TGTGCCAGCCTCCCATCCCCCCGGGGGGGCCGGAATGAGCAGTTCTTC. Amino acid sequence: CASLPSPRGGRNEQFF.

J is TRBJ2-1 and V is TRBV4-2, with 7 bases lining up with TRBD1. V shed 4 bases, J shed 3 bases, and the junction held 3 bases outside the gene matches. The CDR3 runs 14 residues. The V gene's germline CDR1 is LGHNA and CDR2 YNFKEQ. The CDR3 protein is CASSPGQSYNEQFF. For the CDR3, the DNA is TGTGCCAGCAGCCCGGGACAGAGCTACAATGAGCAGTTCTTC.